This TCR beta chain was identified during a study of cytomegalovirus exposure and HLA in healthy donors. The primer mix had 60 Vbeta and 13 Jbeta primers. The assay was immunoSEQ multiplex PCR, and TCRdb's table has in-frame clones only and misses some. The table shows some 97,000 clones, with around 80% occurring only once. Note on this clone: Its antigen remains unknown.

CDR3 length: 14 residues. The germline gives CDR1 MNHEY, CDR2 SVGAGI. V was pared by 2 bases and J by 6 bases, with 4 bases of the junction left unmatched. Whole-study results and caveats: In a later analysis, TCR beta V- and J-gene trimming was associated with a missense DCLRE1C variant. The sole available immune exposure information was CMV serostatus. Excluded were some V segments that proved indistinguishable, including TRBV6-2 and TRBV6-3.

The TCR sequence derives from a woman aged 18 to 35 in good health and CMV-seronegative. Sample: PBMCs. This rearrangement joins TRBV6-5 to TRBJ2-1; 7 bases agree with TRBD1. CDR3 loop: CASSYDRVINEQFF. The CDR3 region has the DNA TGTGCCAGCAGTTACGACAGGGTTATCAATGAGCAGTTCTTC.